This T cell receptor beta chain was captured in a study of shared clonotypes between healthy human individuals. This clone was observed a handful of times. The identical CDR3 is also encoded by other nucleotide sequences in the sample. The assay was carried out at the deep level. Sequenced by immunoSEQ multiplex PCR; TCRdb stores in-frame clones only, minus some. The sample has 550,000 to 800,000 clones, about 74% seen once. The donor cohort consisted entirely of Caucasian adults residing in Nashville, Tennessee. The sequencing sample was made of memory CD4+ T cells sorted from blood. The subset was: CD45RA-negative fraction. This TCR was recovered from a woman in her twenties or thirties in good health.

The CDR3 DNA is TGTGCCAGCAGGGGACAGGGCGAGACCCAGTACTTC. Translation gives CASRGQGETQYF. The chain recombines TRBV2 with TRBJ2-5; 9 nucleotides line up with TRBD1. Germline assignment: CDR1 SNHLY and CDR2 FYNNEI. The CDR3 totals 12 residues. V trimming: 6 bases; J trimming: 5 bases; junction bases outside the gene matches: 1.